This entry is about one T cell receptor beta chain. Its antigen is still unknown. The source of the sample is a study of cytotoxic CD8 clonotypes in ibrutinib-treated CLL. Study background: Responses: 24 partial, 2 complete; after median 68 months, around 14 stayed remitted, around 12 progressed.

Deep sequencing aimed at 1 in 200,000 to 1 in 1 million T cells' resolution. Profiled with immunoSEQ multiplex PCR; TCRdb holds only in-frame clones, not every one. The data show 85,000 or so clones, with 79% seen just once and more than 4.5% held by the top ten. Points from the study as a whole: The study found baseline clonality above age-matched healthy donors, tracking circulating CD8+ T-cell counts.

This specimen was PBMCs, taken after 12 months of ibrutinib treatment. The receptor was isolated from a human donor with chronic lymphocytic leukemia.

In DNA form, the CDR3 reads TGTGCCAGCAGGGGGCGGGGCCCCTACGAGCAGTACTTC. Protein product: CASRGRGPYEQYF. This chain joins TRBV11-2 and TRBJ2-7; maybe TRBD2 (6 bases). V was shortened by 6 bases and J by 2 bases, with 11 bases between the two germline ends. Germline V gene sequence: CDR1 SGHAT, CDR2 FQNNGV. This CDR3 is built from 13 residues.